The sequence of this T cell receptor beta chain was determined in a study of T-cell reconstitution after alpha-beta-depleted transplantation in children. Findings of the study overall: Newly made T cells mostly supplied T-cell counts and diversity one year after transplant. About two months after transplant, alpha-beta T cells reportedly came from several hundred expanded graft clones.

A library of TCRbeta sequences, prepared with unique molecular identifiers, was generated. One entry per CDR3 protein results from TCRdb running MiXCR on the PCR reads. The table includes tens of thousands of distinct CDR3 sequences, roughly 52% detected once. The CDR3 sequence is 15 residues long. Germline loops: CDR1 SEHNR, CDR2 FQNEAQ (reference sequence). The V end lost 6 bases, the J end lost 2 bases, and 13 bases lay between the germline ends. In regard to this clonotype: Its antigen is undetermined.

Sequenced material: peripheral blood, taken before TCRalphabeta/CD19-depleted stem cell transplant. The chain joins TRBV7-9 to TRBJ2-2; D is perhaps TRBD2 (6 bases). The receptor's source is a boy under two years old with SCID, due to receive a stem cell transplant. The CDR3 sequence: CASRHGTPNTGELFF. The CDR3 bases are TGTGCCAGCAGGCACGGGACTCCTAACACCGGGGAGCTGTTTTTT.